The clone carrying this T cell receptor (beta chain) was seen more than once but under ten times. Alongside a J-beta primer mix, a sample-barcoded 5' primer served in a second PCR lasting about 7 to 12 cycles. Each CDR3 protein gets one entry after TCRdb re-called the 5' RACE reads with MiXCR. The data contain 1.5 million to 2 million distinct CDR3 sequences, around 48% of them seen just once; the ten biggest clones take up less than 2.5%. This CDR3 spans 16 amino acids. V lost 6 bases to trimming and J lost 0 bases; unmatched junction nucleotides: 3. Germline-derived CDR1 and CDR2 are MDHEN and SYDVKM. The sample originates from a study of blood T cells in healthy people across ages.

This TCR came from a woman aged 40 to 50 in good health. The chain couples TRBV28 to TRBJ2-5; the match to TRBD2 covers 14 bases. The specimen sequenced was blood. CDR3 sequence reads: CASRTSGGGYQETQYF. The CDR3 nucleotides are TGTGCCAGCAGGACTAGCGGGGGGGGGTACCAAGAGACCCAGTACTTC. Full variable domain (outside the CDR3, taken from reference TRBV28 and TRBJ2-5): DVKVTQSSRYLVKRTGEKVFLECVQDMDHENMFWYRQDPGLGLRLIYFSYDVKMKEKGDIPEGYSVSREKKERFSLILESASTNQTSMYLCASRTSGGGYQETQYFGPGTRLLVL.